This T cell receptor beta chain was retrieved from a study of blood T cell repertoires in COVID-19. The overall study: T cells, B-cell-depleted T cells, or PBMCs supplied cDNA or gDNA.

V shed 2 bases and J shed 4 bases, with 11 bases lying between them. The CDR3 extends over 14 amino acids. The V gene's germline CDR1 is LNHDA and CDR2 SQIVND (reference sequence). In the source study's methods: Reference gene primers were amplified, and this amplification served to estimate nucleated cell counts. TCRdb keeps only in-frame clones here, not all; method: immunoSEQ multiplex PCR. V and J calls and clone size follow that table, whereas D and trimming were derived from the DNA. The table lists about 160,000 clones, about nine tenths of them singletons. This chain connects TRBV19 to TRBJ1-1, with D maybe TRBD1 (5 bases). The specimen sequenced was peripheral blood. The clonotype originates from a man between 18 and 29 years old with acute or convalescent COVID-19. DNA of the CDR3: TGTGCCAGTAGTATAAGGTACGGGGGCACTGAAGCTTTCTTT. It encodes CASSIRYGGTEAFF. Complete variable domain (other parts from reference TRBV19 and TRBJ1-1): DGGITQSPKYLFRKEGQNVTLSCEQNLNHDAMYWYRQDPGQGLRLIYYSQIVNDFQKGDIAEGYSVSREKKESFPLTVTSAQKNPTAFYLCASSIRYGGTEAFFGQGTRLTVV.